The rows below give T cell receptor beta chains drawn from one sample of a study of human CD8 memory T cell subsets. TCRdb processed the 5' RACE reads again and assigns one entry to each CDR3 protein, with no DNA. In all, the sample yields some 17,000 distinct CDR3 sequences. Material for sequencing was CD8+ stem-like memory T cells (TSCM and TCM) sorted from PBMCs. Every receptor here comes from a human donor in good health. CDR3s include the opening cysteine and the closing phenylalanine or tryptophan. Clone size is not always given. Where it is, it says once, few, many or a class for expanded clones.

>.|14|TRBV19|TRBJ1-1
CASRRDSDNTEAFF
>medium-sized|16|TRBV29-1|TRBJ1-5
CSVVSGGGGSNQPQHF
>.|18|TRBV7-9|TRBJ1-3
CASNVHPEAQISGNTIYF
>.|15|TRBV27|TRBJ2-1
CASSPSVMDYNEQFF
>.|11|TRBV12-3/TRBV12-4|TRBJ2-3
CASSFSDTQYF
>.|13|TRBV6-2/TRBV6-3|TRBJ2-3
CANHDRGRGTQYF
>medium-sized|17|TRBV29-1|TRBJ2-3
CSVEDFEGQGLLDTQYF
>.|15|TRBV4-1|TRBJ1-1
CASSQEGQRNTEAFF
>.|15|TRBV18|TRBJ2-5
CASSPGQSGQETQYF
>.|15|TRBV2|TRBJ2-1
CASSERGSSYNEQFF
>.|13|TRBV6-5|TRBJ1-1
CASSVEGGTEAFF
>.|14|TRBV7-8|TRBJ2-7
CASSLVRVTYEQYF
>.|11|TRBV27|TRBJ1-2
CASSSGPGYTF
>.|16|TRBV21-1|TRBJ1-5
CASSKGGVTGNQPQHF
>.|17|TRBV4-2|TRBJ1-6
CASSQLDSPSVTSPLHF
>.|16|TRBV28|TRBJ2-3
CASSLLKAFGTDTQYF
>medium-sized|16|TRBV7-9|TRBJ2-1
CASSPRIGKSYNEQFF